Included here is one TCR beta chain sequence, with context. Antigen unknown. One entry per CDR3 protein, called by TCRdb with MiXCR from the reads. The sample lists 640,000 or so distinct CDR3 sequences; around 31% were seen once. The data belong to a study of T cell repertoires in cytomegalovirus infection. Study-wide background: CMV epitopes that were recently identified and HLA-C-restricted were used alongside well-studied HLA-B-restricted ones. Both a matching HLA type and CMV infection were indicated by public TCR beta signatures.

The study's findings and limits: Carriage of CMV together with the relevant HLA was identifiable through cumulative public TCR beta family frequency. The response measured ex vivo was dominated by TCR beta clonotypes (HLA-C-restricted and CMV-specific).

The CDR3 has 13 residues. Germline V gives CDR1 MNHEY, CDR2 SVGEGT. V lost 7 bases to trimming and J lost 9 bases, with 16 bases between them. The source was cultured PBMCs, collected from culture after CMV antigen stimulation. The chain uses TRBV6-2 or TRBV6-3 and TRBJ2-1; tentatively, D is TRBD2 (5 bases). The source of this sequence is a human donor in good health (CMV status not recorded). Some clones in this sample may be carry-over from other donors' samples. CDR3 bases: TGTGCCAGCACCCTAGCTCGTTTGGGTGAGCAGTTCTTC. Translation gives CASTLARLGEQFF.